A single sample is the source of the 3 T cell receptor beta chains below, sequenced in a study of blood T cell repertoires in COVID-19. The table came from immunoSEQ multiplex PCR; TCRdb's copy has only in-frame clones and leaves some out. Of under 150,000 clones listed, under 90% are singletons. The sequenced sample was PBMCs or T cells enriched from blood (not recorded which). These receptors all stem from a man aged 50-60 years in a cohort exposed to, infected with or recovered from COVID-19 (not recorded which).

This sequence joins TRBV7-9 and TRBJ2-7; 9 bases line up with TRBD2. The CDR3 extends over 15 amino acids. The trim removed 5 bases at V and 3 bases at J, leaving 8 bases unmatched. The germline CDR1 and CDR2 sequences are SEHNR and FQNEAQ (reference sequence). The CDR3 loop reads CASSRAAGGFYEQYF. In DNA, the CDR3 is TGTGCCAGCAGCCGCGCGGCGGGGGGGTTCTACGAGCAGTACTTC.

V gene TRBV28 combines with J gene TRBJ2-7, with a possible D match to TRBD2 (5 bases). CDR1 MDHEN and CDR2 SYDVKM come from the germline V gene. This CDR3 has 13 residues. Deletions cut 6 bases from V and 3 bases from J, with 12 bases between. In nucleotides, the CDR3 is TGTGCCAGCAGGGAGAGGGTAGGCTACGAGCAGTACTTC. Encoded protein: CASRERVGYEQYF.

The chain combines TRBV11-2 with TRBJ2-1, with a possible D match to TRBD2 (7 bases). The V end was cut by 5 bases, the J end by 4 bases, with 18 bases between. There are 16 residues in the CDR3. In germline, CDR1 is SGHAT, CDR2 FQNNGV. The CDR3 is CASSPGGGQRYNEQFF. CDR3 coding DNA: TGTGCCAGCAGCCCAGGCGGGGGACAACGTTACAATGAGCAGTTCTTC. The full variable domain, with the rest looked up from reference TRBV11-2 and TRBJ2-1, is EAGVAQSPRYKIIEKRQSVAFWCNPISGHATLYWYQQILGQGPKLLIQFQNNGVVDDSQLPKDRFSAERLKGVDSTLKIQPAKLEDSAVYLCASSPGGGQRYNEQFFGPGTRLTVL.